The 6 T cell receptor beta chains given below trace back to one sample, sequenced in a study of blood T cell repertoires in COVID-19. Clones were sequenced by immunoSEQ multiplex PCR, and TCRdb holds only the in-frame ones, with some missing. The table lists roughly 34,000 clones, roughly nine tenths of them singletons, with about 25% in the top ten. The sequenced material came from peripheral blood. These receptors were collected from a woman of 80 years or more with active or convalescent COVID-19.

The sample holds one count of this clone. The chain employs TRBV7-6 and TRBJ2-6; the D is unclear. Germline assignment: CDR1 SGHVS and CDR2 FNYEAQ. The CDR3 consists of 18 residues. V dropped 5 bases and J dropped 4 bases, with 21 bases sitting between them. CDR3 in amino acids: CASSVYRGSSAGANVLTF. Here the CDR3 DNA reads TGTGCCAGCAGCGTGTATCGAGGTAGCTCTGCAGGGGCCAACGTCCTGACTTTC.

The chain carries TRBV28 and TRBJ2-7; tentative D call: TRBD1 (5 bases). Germline CDR1 is MDHEN and CDR2 is SYDVKM. This CDR3 has 13 residues. With 8 bases removed from V and 5 bases from J, the gap between germline ends came to 16 bases. The chain's CDR3 is CASAPSGFHEQYF. CDR3 nucleotides: TGTGCCAGCGCCCCTTCAGGGTTCCACGAGCAGTACTTC.

This clone was detected once. This chain links TRBV6-1 with TRBJ2-1, with D perhaps TRBD2 (7 bases). Trimming stripped 2 bases from V and 12 bases from J, with 17 bases between. The CDR3 contains 14 residues. CDR1 and CDR2 from the germline V gene are MNHNS and SASEGT. The CDR3 sequence is CASSEFRGGTTQFF. The CDR3, as DNA: TGTGCCAGCAGTGAATTTAGGGGGGGAACGACGCAGTTCTTC.

The CDR3 reads CASSTPTPNRGHGYTF. CDR3 DNA sequence: TGTGCCAGCAGCACCCCGACGCCCAACAGGGGGCATGGCTACACCTTC. This chain uses TRBV7-2 with TRBJ1-2, with 9 positions matching TRBD1. The CDR3 sequence is 16 residues long. Germline CDR1 and CDR2: SGHTA and FQGNSA. V lost 5 bases to trimming and J lost 6 bases; unmatched junction nucleotides: 13.

The V call is TRBV28, the J call TRBJ1-2; 9 bases line up with TRBD1. V lost 7 bases, J lost 13 bases, and 16 bases stayed unmatched. Germline-derived CDR1 and CDR2 are MDHEN and SYDVKM. The CDR3 length is 14 residues. The CDR3 is CASNVPGQGFFGTF. For the CDR3, the DNA is TGTGCCAGCAATGTCCCGGGACAGGGTTTTTTCGGCACCTTC.

The chain is built from TRBV2 and TRBJ1-3; D perhaps matches TRBD1 (5 bases). In germline, CDR1 is SNHLY, CDR2 FYNNEI. There are 15 residues in the CDR3. The germline V and J ends were trimmed by 2 bases and 4 bases, with 12 bases remaining between them. This chain's CDR3 is CASSEPARAGNTIYF. The CDR3 bases are TGTGCCAGCAGTGAACCGGCCAGGGCAGGAAACACCATATATTTT.